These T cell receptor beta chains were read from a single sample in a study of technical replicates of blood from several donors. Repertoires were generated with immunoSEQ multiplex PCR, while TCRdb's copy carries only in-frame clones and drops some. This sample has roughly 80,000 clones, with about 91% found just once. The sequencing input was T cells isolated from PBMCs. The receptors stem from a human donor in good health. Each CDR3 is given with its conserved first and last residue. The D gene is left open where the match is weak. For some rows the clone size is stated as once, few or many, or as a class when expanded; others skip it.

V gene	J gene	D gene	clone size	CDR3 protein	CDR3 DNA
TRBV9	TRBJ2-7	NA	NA	CASSVTGGYNEQYF	TGTGCCAGCAGCGTGACAGGAGGATACAACGAGCAGTACTTC
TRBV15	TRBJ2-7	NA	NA	CATSGGTLYEQYF	TGTGCCACCAGCGGCGGGACTCTCTACGAGCAGTACTTC
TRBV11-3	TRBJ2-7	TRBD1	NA	CASSLPGTGVYEQYF	TGTGCCAGCAGCTTACCCGGGACAGGGGTCTACGAGCAGTACTTC
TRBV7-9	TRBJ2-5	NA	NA	CASSLYRELQETQYF	TGTGCCAGCAGCTTATACAGGGAGCTCCAAGAGACCCAGTACTTC
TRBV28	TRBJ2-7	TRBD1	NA	CASSPPGQGFYEQYF	TGTGCCAGCAGTCCCCCGGGACAGGGTTTTTACGAGCAGTACTTC
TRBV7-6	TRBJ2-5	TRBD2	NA	CASSPLGVAGGETQYF	TGTGCCAGCAGCCCCTTGGGGGTAGCGGGAGGGGAGACCCAGTACTTC
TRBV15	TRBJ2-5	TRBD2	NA	CATSRGVAGRGETQYF	TGTGCCACCAGCAGAGGGGTAGCGGGAAGAGGAGAGACCCAGTACTTC
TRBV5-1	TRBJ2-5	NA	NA	CASSLGVLGGQETQYF	TGCGCCAGCAGCTTGGGCGTACTGGGGGGCCAAGAGACCCAGTACTTC
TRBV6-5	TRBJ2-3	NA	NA	CASSPDNTDTQYF	TGTGCCAGCAGCCCCGACAACACAGATACGCAGTATTTT
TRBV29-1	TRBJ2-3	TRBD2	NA	CSVEGGLAGSTDTQYF	TGCAGCGTTGAAGGGGGGCTAGCGGGTAGCACAGATACGCAGTATTTT
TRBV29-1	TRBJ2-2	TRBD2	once	CSAPSGSVAGELFF	TGCAGCGCCCCTAGCGGGAGCGTCGCCGGGGAGCTGTTTTTT
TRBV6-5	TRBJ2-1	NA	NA	CASSSRLYNEQFF	TGTGCCAGCAGTTCGCGACTGTACAATGAGCAGTTCTTC
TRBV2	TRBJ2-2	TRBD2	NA	CASSSLAGGDTGELFF	TGTGCCAGCAGTTCACTAGCGGGAGGGGACACCGGGGAGCTGTTTTTT
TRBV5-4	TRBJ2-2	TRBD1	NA	CASRPTGKTGELFF	TGTGCCAGCAGGCCGACAGGGAAAACCGGGGAGCTGTTTTTT
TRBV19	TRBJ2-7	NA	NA	CASSITGRVYEQYF	TGTGCCAGTAGTATCACAGGGCGTGTCTACGAGCAGTACTTC
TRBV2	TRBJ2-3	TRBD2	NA	CASISPTSGKTDTQYF	TGTGCCAGCATCTCTCCGACTAGCGGGAAAACGGATACGCAGTATTTT
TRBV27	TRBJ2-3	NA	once	CASSHSEITDTQYF	TGTGCCAGCAGCCATAGCGAGATCACAGATACGCAGTATTTT
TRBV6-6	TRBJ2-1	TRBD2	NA	CASSRFTSGGDNEQFF	TGTGCCAGCAGCCGCTTTACTAGCGGGGGGGACAATGAGCAGTTCTTC
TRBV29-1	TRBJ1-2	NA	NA	CSGGGASGGYTF	TGCAGCGGTGGAGGGGCGTCGGGTGGCTACACCTTC
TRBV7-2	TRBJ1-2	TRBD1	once	CASSLQGAGGHYGYTF	TGTGCCAGCAGCTTACAGGGGGCAGGGGGACACTATGGCTACACCTTC
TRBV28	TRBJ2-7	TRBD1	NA	CASQDRDHEQYF	TGTGCCAGCCAGGACAGGGACCACGAGCAGTACTTC
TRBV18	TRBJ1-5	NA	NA	CASSPEARDINQPQHF	TGTGCCAGCTCACCTGAAGCACGGGACATCAATCAGCCCCAGCATTTT
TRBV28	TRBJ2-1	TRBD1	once	CASSLSVTQGAFETYNEQFF	TGTGCCAGCAGTTTATCAGTCACACAGGGGGCCTTCGAAACCTACAATGAGCAGTTCTTC
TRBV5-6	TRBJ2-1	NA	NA	CASSLERATYNEQFF	TGTGCCAGCAGCCTTGAGCGGGCCACCTACAATGAGCAGTTCTTC
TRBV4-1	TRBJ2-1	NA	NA	CASSHVNLVYYNEQFF	TGCGCCAGCAGCCATGTTAATTTGGTCTATTACAATGAGCAGTTCTTC
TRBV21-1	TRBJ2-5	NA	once	CEEGKETQYF	TGTGAGGAGGGTAAGGAGACCCAGTACTTC
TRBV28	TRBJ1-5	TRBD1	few	CATQDPGTGDYRQPQHF	TGTGCCACCCAGGATCCCGGGACAGGGGATTATCGGCAGCCCCAGCATTTT
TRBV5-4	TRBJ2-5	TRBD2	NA	CASSLLSAGEETQYF	TGTGCCAGCAGCTTGCTTTCCGCGGGAGAAGAGACCCAGTACTTC
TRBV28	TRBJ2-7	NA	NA	CASSLFFPQESHEQYF	TGTGCCAGCAGTTTATTTTTCCCCCAGGAATCCCACGAGCAGTACTTC
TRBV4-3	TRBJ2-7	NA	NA	CASSQGAGRVYEQYF	TGCGCCAGCAGCCAAGGGGCGGGAAGGGTATACGAGCAGTACTTC
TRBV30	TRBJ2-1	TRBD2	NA	CAWTRAASGRARNEQFF	TGTGCCTGGACGAGGGCGGCTAGCGGGAGGGCTCGCAATGAGCAGTTCTTC
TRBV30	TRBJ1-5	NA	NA	CAWSRGSNQPQHF	TGTGCCTGGAGTAGGGGGAGCAATCAGCCCCAGCATTTT
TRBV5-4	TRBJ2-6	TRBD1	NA	CASNRQGTLSGANVLTF	TGTGCCAGCAACAGACAGGGAACCCTCTCTGGGGCCAACGTCCTGACTTTC